This T cell receptor (beta chain) emerged from a study of T cell responses to AZD1222 COVID-19 vaccine. Libraries were prepared by immunoSEQ multiplex PCR; TCRdb keeps only in-frame clonotypes and omits some of them. Of some 190,000 clones detected, around 90% appear once; the ten largest clones hold approximately 8%. Notes on this clone: Antigen specificity is unknown.

Germline V gives CDR1 SGDLS, CDR2 YYNGEE. The CDR3 is 15 residues long. The ends were cut back, 0 bases at V and 1 base at J, with 5 bases in the middle. Study-level findings and limits: Reportedly, nearly half of unique spike TCRs recognized epitopes outside B.1.351/B.1.1.7 mutations. Vaccine-related CD4 TCRs covered spike, predominating at 160-218 and 743-854.

Sequencing used peripheral blood, obtained on day 0 of AZD1222 vaccination. The clonotype was recovered from an adult in good health. V is TRBV9 and J is TRBJ1-6; unclear D gene. Written as DNA, the CDR3 is TGTGCCAGCAGCGTAGGGGGATCCTATAATTCACCCCTCCACTTT. Translation gives CASSVGGSYNSPLHF.